This TCR beta chain stems from a study of cytomegalovirus exposure and HLA in healthy donors. Study summary: Roughly 179 million T cells yielded roughly 120 million unique TCR beta sequences, as an earlier analysis found.

A remark on this clone: Its matching antigen is unknown.

Findings and caveats of the study: A later analysis found common viral pathogens apparently linked to several of the most significant clusters.

The PCR contained 60 Vbeta and 13 Jbeta primers. Only in-frame clones appear in the TCRdb table, and some are missing; sequencing was by immunoSEQ multiplex PCR. Of around 180,000 clones listed, 65% to 90% are singletons. The sequenced sample was PBMCs. This sequence was found in a girl aged 2-10 years in good health and CMV-seropositive.

The CDR3 protein is CASSDPTGEGYTF. In DNA, the CDR3 is TGTGCCAGCAGCGACCCGACAGGAGAGGGCTACACCTTC. The chain combines TRBV9 with TRBJ1-2, with D perhaps matching TRBD1 (6 bases). The CDR3 is made up of 13 amino acids. Germline-derived CDR1 and CDR2 are SGDLS and YYNGEE. The V and J ends lost 3 bases and 8 bases respectively, with 14 bases between them. The entire variable domain, with the rest obtained from reference TRBV9 and TRBJ1-2, is as follows: DSGVTQTPKHLITATGQRVTLRCSPRSGDLSVYWYQQSLDQGLQFLIQYYNGEERAKGNILERFSAQQFPDLHSELNLSSLELGDSALYFCASSDPTGEGYTFGSGTRLTVV.